These T cell receptor beta chains were read from a single sample in a study of cytomegalovirus exposure and HLA in healthy donors. Data came from immunoSEQ multiplex PCR; TCRdb stores just in-frame clones and leaves some out. Of 95,000 to 150,000 clones in the sample, 75% to 85% were seen once. The sample taken for sequencing was PBMCs. The receptors were gathered from a man aged 25-45 years in good health and CMV-seropositive. CDR3s include the opening cysteine and the closing phenylalanine or tryptophan. Each record gives: V gene, J gene, D gene, clone size, CDR3 protein, CDR3 DNA. The D gene is left open where the match is weak. Clone size is given for some rows only: seen once, a few or many times, or a class if the clone is expanded.

v_call: TRBV7-8
j_call: TRBJ2-3
d_call: NA
clone_size: NA
cdr3_aa: CASIPLASATDTQYF
cdr3_nt: TGTGCCAGCATCCCCTTAGCTAGCGCGACAGATACGCAGTATTTT

v_call: TRBV5-1
j_call: TRBJ1-2
d_call: TRBD1
clone_size: NA
cdr3_aa: CASKGQGVYGYTF
cdr3_nt: TGCGCCAGCAAGGGACAGGGGGTCTATGGCTACACCTTC

v_call: TRBV28
j_call: TRBJ2-5
d_call: NA
clone_size: NA
cdr3_aa: CASSLYPTGAETQYF
cdr3_nt: TGTGCCAGCAGTTTATACCCGACAGGAGCGGAGACCCAGTACTTC

v_call: TRBV10-3
j_call: TRBJ2-3
d_call: NA
clone_size: NA
cdr3_aa: CAIKPDSRVGWPDTQYF
cdr3_nt: TGTGCCATCAAGCCAGACTCTCGGGTGGGTTGGCCAGATACGCAGTATTTT

v_call: TRBV2
j_call: TRBJ1-5
d_call: NA
clone_size: NA
cdr3_aa: CASSHRRDTGFRNQPQHF
cdr3_nt: TGTGCCAGCAGTCACAGACGGGATACCGGGTTCCGCAATCAGCCCCAGCATTTT

v_call: TRBV19
j_call: TRBJ2-7
d_call: NA
clone_size: NA
cdr3_aa: CASSINGLTAYEQYF
cdr3_nt: TGTGCCAGTAGTATTAACGGTTTAACGGCCTACGAGCAGTACTTC

v_call: TRBV9
j_call: TRBJ1-1
d_call: NA
clone_size: NA
cdr3_aa: CASSVATGEGDTEAFF
cdr3_nt: TGTGCCAGCAGCGTAGCTACGGGGGAGGGGGACACTGAAGCTTTCTTT

v_call: TRBV2
j_call: TRBJ1-5
d_call: TRBD1
clone_size: once
cdr3_aa: CASSRDRDYQPQHF
cdr3_nt: TGTGCCAGCAGCCGGGACAGGGATTATCAGCCCCAGCATTTT

v_call: TRBV19
j_call: TRBJ1-1
d_call: TRBD1
clone_size: NA
cdr3_aa: CASSSTGITEAFF
cdr3_nt: TGTGCCAGTAGTTCGACAGGGATCACTGAAGCTTTCTTT

v_call: TRBV6-4
j_call: TRBJ1-5
d_call: NA
clone_size: NA
cdr3_aa: CASSGRGDQPQHF
cdr3_nt: TGTGCCAGCAGCGGCAGGGGAGACCAGCCCCAGCATTTT

v_call: TRBV5-1
j_call: TRBJ1-4
d_call: NA
clone_size: NA
cdr3_aa: CASSLTGIGEKLFF
cdr3_nt: TGCGCCAGCAGCTTGACAGGGATTGGTGAAAAACTGTTTTTT

v_call: TRBV5-1
j_call: TRBJ2-2
d_call: TRBD1
clone_size: NA
cdr3_aa: CASSGTVGSTGELFF
cdr3_nt: TGCGCCAGCAGTGGGACAGTTGGAAGTACCGGGGAGCTGTTTTTT

v_call: TRBV27
j_call: TRBJ1-2
d_call: NA
clone_size: NA
cdr3_aa: CASSFGGNYGYTF
cdr3_nt: TGTGCCAGCAGTTTCGGGGGAAACTATGGCTACACCTTC

v_call: TRBV10-3
j_call: TRBJ2-3
d_call: TRBD2
clone_size: NA
cdr3_aa: CAISEPSGLAGGPGTDTQYF
cdr3_nt: TGTGCCATCAGTGAGCCGTCGGGGCTAGCGGGGGGGCCTGGCACAGATACGCAGTATTTT

v_call: TRBV12-5
j_call: TRBJ2-2
d_call: NA
clone_size: NA
cdr3_aa: CASGFGGTNTGELFF
cdr3_nt: TGTGCTAGTGGTTTTGGCGGGACCAACACCGGGGAGCTGTTTTTT

v_call: TRBV4-1
j_call: TRBJ2-7
d_call: TRBD1
clone_size: NA
cdr3_aa: CASSQDRGTDYEQYF
cdr3_nt: TGCGCCAGCAGCCAAGATAGGGGGACAGACTACGAGCAGTACTTC

v_call: TRBV5-6
j_call: TRBJ2-2
d_call: TRBD1
clone_size: few
cdr3_aa: CASSSIGQGRGTGELFF
cdr3_nt: TGTGCCAGCAGCTCTATCGGACAGGGTCGAGGCACCGGGGAGCTGTTTTTT

v_call: TRBV15
j_call: TRBJ2-7
d_call: NA
clone_size: NA
cdr3_aa: CATSRVEGNEQYF
cdr3_nt: TGTGCCACCAGCAGAGTGGAGGGGAACGAGCAGTACTTC

v_call: TRBV9
j_call: TRBJ2-2
d_call: NA
clone_size: NA
cdr3_aa: CASSVVGTGELFF
cdr3_nt: TGTGCCAGCAGCGTAGTCGGCACCGGGGAGCTGTTTTTT

v_call: TRBV6-1
j_call: TRBJ1-4
d_call: NA
clone_size: NA
cdr3_aa: CASSSRDTRNEKLFF
cdr3_nt: TGTGCCAGCAGCTCCCGGGACACCCGAAATGAAAAACTGTTTTTT

v_call: TRBV21-1
j_call: TRBJ2-5
d_call: NA
clone_size: few
cdr3_aa: CASSKERRGETQYF
cdr3_nt: TGTGCCAGCAGCAAAGAAAGGAGGGGAGAGACCCAGTACTTC

v_call: TRBV28
j_call: TRBJ2-5
d_call: NA
clone_size: NA
cdr3_aa: CASRRPQETQYF
cdr3_nt: TGTGCCAGCAGGCGCCCCCAAGAGACCCAGTACTTC

v_call: TRBV14
j_call: TRBJ2-3
d_call: TRBD1
clone_size: NA
cdr3_aa: CASSPYRQGWADTQYF
cdr3_nt: TGTGCCAGCAGCCCCTATCGACAGGGATGGGCAGATACGCAGTATTTT

v_call: TRBV9
j_call: TRBJ1-5
d_call: NA
clone_size: NA
cdr3_aa: CASSVGGGNQPQHF
cdr3_nt: TGTGCCAGCAGCGTGGGGGGGGGCAATCAGCCCCAGCATTTT

v_call: TRBV27
j_call: TRBJ2-7
d_call: NA
clone_size: NA
cdr3_aa: CASRPQTWGRNEQYF
cdr3_nt: TGTGCCAGCAGGCCTCAGACTTGGGGGAGGAACGAGCAGTACTTC

v_call: TRBV19
j_call: TRBJ1-5
d_call: NA
clone_size: NA
cdr3_aa: CASSIPRAARSNQPQHF
cdr3_nt: TGTGCCAGTAGTATACCCCGTGCGGCGAGAAGCAATCAGCCCCAGCATTTT

v_call: TRBV6-1
j_call: TRBJ1-2
d_call: TRBD1
clone_size: NA
cdr3_aa: CASRKNPGTDYGYTF
cdr3_nt: TGTGCCAGCAGGAAGAACCCCGGGACAGACTATGGCTACACCTTC

v_call: TRBV5-1
j_call: TRBJ1-4
d_call: NA
clone_size: once
cdr3_aa: CASSRISSGTEKLFF
cdr3_nt: TGCGCCAGCAGCCGGATTAGCTCTGGTACTGAAAAACTGTTTTTT

v_call: TRBV10-3
j_call: TRBJ1-3
d_call: TRBD1
clone_size: once
cdr3_aa: CAIRPGTGVSGNTIYF
cdr3_nt: TGTGCCATCAGGCCCGGGACAGGCGTCTCTGGAAACACCATATATTTT

v_call: TRBV5-1
j_call: TRBJ2-1
d_call: NA
clone_size: NA
cdr3_aa: CASSLTGNGEQFF
cdr3_nt: TGCGCCAGCAGCTTGACAGGGAACGGTGAGCAGTTCTTC

v_call: TRBV10-3
j_call: TRBJ2-3
d_call: TRBD2
clone_size: NA
cdr3_aa: CAISTRLAGGRATDTQYF
cdr3_nt: TGTGCCATCTCGACCCGACTAGCGGGGGGGCGCGCGACAGATACGCAGTATTTT

v_call: TRBV4-1
j_call: TRBJ2-2
d_call: NA
clone_size: NA
cdr3_aa: CASSQGGRELFF
cdr3_nt: TGCGCCAGCAGCCAAGGCGGAAGGGAGCTGTTTTTT

v_call: TRBV6-5
j_call: TRBJ1-2
d_call: NA
clone_size: NA
cdr3_aa: CASRQGVGDYTF
cdr3_nt: TGTGCCAGCAGACAGGGCGTAGGTGACTACACCTTC

v_call: TRBV18
j_call: TRBJ1-3
d_call: NA
clone_size: NA
cdr3_aa: CASASGISGNTIYF
cdr3_nt: TGTGCCAGCGCCTCCGGGATCTCTGGAAACACCATATATTTT

v_call: TRBV6-5
j_call: TRBJ1-2
d_call: NA
clone_size: few
cdr3_aa: CASILRGGMGGYTF
cdr3_nt: TGTGCCAGCATCCTTAGGGGGGGGATGGGGGGCTACACCTTC

v_call: TRBV12-5
j_call: TRBJ1-5
d_call: TRBD1
clone_size: NA
cdr3_aa: CASGLARTGSSQPQHF
cdr3_nt: TGTGCTAGTGGTTTGGCTCGGACAGGGAGTAGTCAGCCCCAGCATTTT

v_call: TRBV9
j_call: TRBJ1-1
d_call: NA
clone_size: NA
cdr3_aa: CASSAPGEGAEAFF
cdr3_nt: TGTGCCAGCAGCGCCCCTGGGGAGGGGGCTGAAGCTTTCTTT

v_call: TRBV6-5
j_call: TRBJ1-1
d_call: TRBD1
clone_size: few
cdr3_aa: CASRTTGTGVGAFF
cdr3_nt: TGTGCCAGCAGGACGACCGGGACAGGGGTTGGAGCTTTCTTT

v_call: TRBV6-5
j_call: TRBJ2-3
d_call: NA
clone_size: NA
cdr3_aa: CASSLNLRTDTQYF
cdr3_nt: TGTGCCAGCAGTCTCAACCTGAGGACAGATACGCAGTATTTT

v_call: TRBV27
j_call: TRBJ1-2
d_call: NA
clone_size: NA
cdr3_aa: CASSLSGGGGYTF
cdr3_nt: TGTGCCAGCAGTTTATCTGGGGGCGGGGGCTACACCTTC

v_call: TRBV2
j_call: TRBJ1-5
d_call: TRBD1
clone_size: NA
cdr3_aa: CASRAGGWGNQPQHF
cdr3_nt: TGTGCCAGCAGGGCAGGGGGGTGGGGCAATCAGCCCCAGCATTTT

v_call: TRBV5-4
j_call: TRBJ1-2
d_call: TRBD1
clone_size: NA
cdr3_aa: CASSFGTGDGYTF
cdr3_nt: TGTGCCAGCAGCTTTGGGACAGGGGATGGCTACACCTTC

v_call: TRBV6-1
j_call: TRBJ1-5
d_call: NA
clone_size: NA
cdr3_aa: CASSVSGSNQPQHF
cdr3_nt: TGTGCCAGCAGCGTGTCGGGTAGCAATCAGCCCCAGCATTTT